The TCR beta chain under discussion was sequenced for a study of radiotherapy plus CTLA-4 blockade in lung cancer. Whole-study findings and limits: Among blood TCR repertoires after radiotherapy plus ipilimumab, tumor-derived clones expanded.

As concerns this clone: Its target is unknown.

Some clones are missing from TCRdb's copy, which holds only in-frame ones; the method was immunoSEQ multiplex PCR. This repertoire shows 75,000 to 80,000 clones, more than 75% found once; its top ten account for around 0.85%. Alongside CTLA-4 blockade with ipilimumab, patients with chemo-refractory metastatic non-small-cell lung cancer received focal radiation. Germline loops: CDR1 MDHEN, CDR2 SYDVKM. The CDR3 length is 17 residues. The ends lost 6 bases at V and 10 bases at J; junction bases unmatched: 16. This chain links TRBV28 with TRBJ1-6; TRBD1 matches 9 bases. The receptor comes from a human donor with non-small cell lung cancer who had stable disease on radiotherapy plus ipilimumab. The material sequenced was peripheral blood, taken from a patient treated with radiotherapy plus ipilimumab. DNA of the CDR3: TGTGCCAGCAGCCTCGGGACAGGGCTTGATTTTGGGTCACCCCTCCACTTT. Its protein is CASSLGTGLDFGSPLHF.